This T cell receptor beta chain was sequenced for a study of blood T cell repertoires in COVID-19. About the study: The cDNA or gDNA used as material had been derived from T cells, B-cell-depleted T cells, or PBMCs.

V lost 1 base, J lost 0 bases, and 15 bases lay in between. The CDR3 loop spans 17 amino acids. The V gene's germline CDR1 is MGHRA and CDR2 YSYEKL. The protocol was immunoSEQ multiplex PCR, while the TCRdb copy is restricted to in-frame clones and leaves out a portion. Of about 27,000 clones listed, roughly 88% are singletons. Material for sequencing was peripheral blood. The TCR sequence derives from a woman aged 50 to 65 with active COVID-19. The chain combines TRBV4-1 with TRBJ2-5; D ambiguous. The CDR3 region has the DNA TGCGCCAGCAGCCAAGTTCCCCCGACTGAGAACCAAGAGACCCAGTACTTC. Amino acids: CASSQVPPTENQETQYF.